Listed below are T cell receptor beta chains from one sample, sequenced in a study of cytomegalovirus exposure and HLA in healthy donors. Sequencing was performed with immunoSEQ multiplex PCR; in TCRdb, only in-frame clones are kept and a portion is missing. The sample records 250,000 to 350,000 clones, approximately 88% being singletons. The specimen sequenced was PBMCs. These receptors came from a woman aged 18 to 35 in good health and CMV-seronegative. Both conserved end residues are part of each CDR3. The D gene is left open where the match is weak. Size tells how often a clone was seen (once, few, many) or the class of an expanded clone, and some rows leave it out.

>NA|TRBV9|NA|TRBJ1-1
CASSSQAGAEAFF
TGTGCCAGCAGCTCCCAGGCAGGGGCCGAAGCTTTCTTT
>TRBD1|TRBV11-2|NA|TRBJ1-1
CASSLETGGTEAFF
TGTGCCAGCAGCTTGGAAACAGGGGGGACTGAAGCTTTCTTT
>TRBD1|TRBV27|once|TRBJ2-5
CASSAWDRGTETQYF
TGTGCCAGCAGTGCCTGGGACAGGGGTACGGAGACCCAGTACTTC
>NA|TRBV27|NA|TRBJ2-2
CASTTGGRTGELFF
TGTGCCAGCACCACCGGGGGGCGCACCGGGGAGCTGTTTTTT
>NA|TRBV14|NA|TRBJ1-5
CASSRGKGNQPQHF
TGTGCCAGCAGCAGGGGGAAGGGCAATCAGCCCCAGCATTTT
>TRBD2|TRBV13|NA|TRBJ2-7
CASRRLAGGYEQYF
TGTGCCAGCAGAAGACTAGCGGGAGGGTACGAGCAGTACTTC
>TRBD1|TRBV5-5|NA|TRBJ1-5
CASSLSGQGGDQPQHF
TGTGCCAGCAGCTTATCCGGACAGGGAGGTGATCAGCCCCAGCATTTT
>NA|TRBV27|NA|TRBJ1-4
CASRLTATNEKLFF
TGTGCCAGCAGGTTGACTGCAACTAATGAAAAACTGTTTTTT
>NA|TRBV28|few|TRBJ2-4
CASSYPIREGSAKNIQYF
TGTGCCAGCAGTTACCCCATCCGTGAGGGATCGGCCAAAAACATTCAGTACTTC
>TRBD2|TRBV25-1|NA|TRBJ2-3
CASSTSGSRDTQYF
TGTGCCAGCAGTACTAGCGGGAGCCGAGATACGCAGTATTTT
>NA|TRBV19|NA|TRBJ2-2
CASMYGYTGELFF
TGTGCCAGTATGTATGGCTACACCGGGGAGCTGTTTTTT
>NA|TRBV15|NA|TRBJ1-2
CASAQGREYGYTF
TGTGCCAGTGCACAAGGGAGGGAATATGGCTACACCTTC
>NA|TRBV5-1|NA|TRBJ1-1
CASSLADLSAEAFF
TGCGCCAGCAGCTTGGCAGACCTAAGCGCTGAAGCTTTCTTT
>NA|TRBV4-1|NA|TRBJ2-1
CASSPLVVNEQFF
TGCGCCAGCAGCCCGCTAGTCGTCAATGAGCAGTTCTTC
>NA|TRBV5-1|NA|TRBJ2-3
CASGALGHTYTQYF
TGCGCCAGCGGGGCCCTAGGACACACTTATACGCAGTATTTT
>TRBD2|TRBV7-3|NA|TRBJ2-3
CASSSLAGRDTQYF
TGTGCCAGCAGCTCCCTAGCGGGGAGAGATACGCAGTATTTT
>TRBD2|TRBV28|NA|TRBJ2-7
CASSLSERLAGYEQYF
TGTGCCAGCAGTTTATCGGAAAGACTAGCGGGCTACGAGCAGTACTTC
>NA|TRBV27|NA|TRBJ1-6
CASSLWGETYNSPLHF
TGTGCCAGCAGTTTATGGGGGGAGACCTATAATTCACCCCTCCACTTT
>NA|TRBV30|NA|TRBJ1-1
CAWSHQGTEAFF
TGTGCCTGGAGTCACCAGGGGACTGAAGCTTTCTTT
>NA|TRBV28|NA|TRBJ2-7
CASRYRGSGEQYF
TGTGCCAGCAGGTACCGGGGGTCGGGCGAGCAGTACTTC
>NA|TRBV2|NA|TRBJ1-4
CASSRQPKNEKLFF
TGTGCCAGCAGTCGACAGCCGAAAAATGAAAAACTGTTTTTT
>NA|TRBV9|NA|TRBJ2-7
CASSVGSGPFNEQYF
TGTGCCAGCAGCGTTGGGAGCGGGCCTTTTAACGAGCAGTACTTC
>TRBD1|TRBV25-1|NA|TRBJ2-7
CASSGVGDRGREQYF
TGTGCCAGCAGTGGGGTAGGGGACAGGGGCCGCGAGCAGTACTTC
>NA|TRBV4-3|NA|TRBJ2-1
CASRSDSSYNEQFF
TGCGCCAGCCGCTCGGACAGCTCCTACAATGAGCAGTTCTTC
>TRBD2|TRBV5-1|NA|TRBJ2-5
CASSLDPSGSGLETQYF
TGCGCCAGCAGCTTGGACCCTAGCGGGAGTGGTCTGGAGACCCAGTACTTC
>NA|TRBV19|NA|TRBJ1-2
CASAAGVGRPNGYTF
TGTGCCAGTGCGGCGGGGGTGGGGAGACCTAATGGCTACACCTTC
>TRBD2|TRBV27|NA|TRBJ2-1
CASSLDGLAGGNEQFF
TGTGCCAGCAGTTTAGATGGACTAGCGGGAGGGAATGAGCAGTTCTTC
>NA|TRBV7-8|NA|TRBJ1-6
CASSLARDYNSPLHF
TGTGCCAGCAGCTTAGCCCGGGACTATAATTCACCCCTCCACTTT
>NA|TRBV15|NA|TRBJ2-5
CATSREKRGGWETQYF
TGTGCCACCAGCAGAGAGAAACGGGGTGGTTGGGAGACCCAGTACTTC
>NA|TRBV6-5|few|TRBJ1-2
CASSYSPVHGYTF
TGTGCCAGCAGTTACTCCCCGGTACATGGCTACACCTTC
>NA|TRBV7-6|NA|TRBJ2-7
CASSPKGLSLYEQYF
TGTGCCAGCAGCCCTAAGGGGCTGAGCCTCTACGAGCAGTACTTC
>TRBD1|TRBV10-3|NA|TRBJ1-2
CATKSTDTGVYGYTF
TGTGCCACCAAATCGACAGATACAGGGGTTTATGGCTACACCTTC